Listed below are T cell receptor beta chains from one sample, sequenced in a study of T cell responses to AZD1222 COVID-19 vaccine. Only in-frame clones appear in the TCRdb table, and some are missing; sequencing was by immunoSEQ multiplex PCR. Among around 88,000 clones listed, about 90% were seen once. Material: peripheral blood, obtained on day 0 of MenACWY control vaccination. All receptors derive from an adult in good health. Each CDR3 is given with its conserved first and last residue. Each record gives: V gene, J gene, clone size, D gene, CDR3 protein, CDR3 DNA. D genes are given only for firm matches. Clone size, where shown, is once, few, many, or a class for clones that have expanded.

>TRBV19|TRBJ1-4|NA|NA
CASSMWATSEKLFF
TGTGCCAGTAGTATGTGGGCCACCAGTGAAAAACTGTTTTTT
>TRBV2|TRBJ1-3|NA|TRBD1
CASRDRASHSGNTIYF
TGTGCCAGCAGGGACAGGGCCAGCCACTCTGGAAACACCATATATTTT
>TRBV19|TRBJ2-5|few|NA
CASSIGGDGETQYF
TGTGCCAGTAGTATAGGGGGTGACGGAGAGACCCAGTACTTC
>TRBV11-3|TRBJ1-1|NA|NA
CASSPHGPTTEAFF
TGTGCCAGCAGCCCCCACGGCCCTACCACTGAAGCTTTCTTT
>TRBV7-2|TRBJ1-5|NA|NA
CASSLGAGTVGQPQHF
TGTGCCAGCAGCTTAGGTGCGGGGACGGTCGGTCAGCCCCAGCATTTT
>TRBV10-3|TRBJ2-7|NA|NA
CAISDKGGLTYEQYF
TGTGCCATCAGTGATAAGGGGGGCTTAACCTACGAGCAGTACTTC
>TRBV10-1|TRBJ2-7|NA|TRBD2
CASSEPTSGGARGEQYF
TGCGCCAGCAGTGAGCCGACTAGCGGGGGGGCCCGGGGTGAGCAGTACTTC
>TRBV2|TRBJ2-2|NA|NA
CASRQDSTGELFF
TGTGCCAGCAGACAGGACAGCACCGGGGAGCTGTTTTTT
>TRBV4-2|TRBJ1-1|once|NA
CASSQDSGNTEAFF
TGTGCCAGCAGCCAAGATTCTGGGAACACTGAAGCTTTCTTT
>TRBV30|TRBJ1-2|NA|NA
CAWSPEEGYGYTF
TGTGCCTGGAGTCCCGAGGAGGGCTATGGCTACACCTTC
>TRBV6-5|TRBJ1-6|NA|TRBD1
CASSSPRGQNSPLHF
TGTGCCAGCAGCTCCCCCAGGGGGCAAAATTCACCCCTCCACTTT
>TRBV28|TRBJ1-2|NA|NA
CASSFSTYTSNYGYTF
TGTGCCAGCAGTTTCTCCACCTATACGTCTAACTATGGCTACACCTTC
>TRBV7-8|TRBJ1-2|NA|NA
CASSLDFPGVYNYGYTF
TGTGCCAGCAGCTTAGATTTTCCAGGGGTTTATAACTATGGCTACACCTTC
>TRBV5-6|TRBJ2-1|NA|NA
CASSLYSNEQFF
TGTGCCAGCAGCTTATATAGTAATGAGCAGTTCTTC
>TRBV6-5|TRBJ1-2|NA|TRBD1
CASRGDRAKSYGYTF
TGTGCCAGCAGGGGGGACAGGGCCAAATCCTATGGCTACACCTTC
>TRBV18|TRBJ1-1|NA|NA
CASSQDMNTEAFF
TGTGCCAGCTCACAGGACATGAACACTGAAGCTTTCTTT
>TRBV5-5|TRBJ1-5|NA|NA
CASSLFIGFNQPQHF
TGTGCCAGCAGCTTGTTTATCGGGTTCAATCAGCCCCAGCATTTT
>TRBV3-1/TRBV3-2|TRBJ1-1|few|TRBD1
CASSPKTGVTEAFF
TGTGCCAGCAGCCCGAAAACAGGGGTCACTGAAGCTTTCTTT
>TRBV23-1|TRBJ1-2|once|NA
CASSQSQSNYGYTF
TGCGCCAGCAGTCAGTCACAGAGTAACTATGGCTACACCTTC
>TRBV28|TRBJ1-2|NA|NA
CASSLDHGYTF
TGTGCCAGCAGTTTGGATCATGGCTACACCTTC
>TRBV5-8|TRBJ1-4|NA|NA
CASSQGTATNEKLFF
TGTGCCAGCAGCCAAGGAACGGCAACTAATGAAAAACTGTTTTTT
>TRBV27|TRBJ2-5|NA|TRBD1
CASSFGTEETQYF
TGTGCCAGCAGTTTCGGGACAGAAGAGACCCAGTACTTC
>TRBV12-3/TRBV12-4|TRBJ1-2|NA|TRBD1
CASSTGGLDGYTF
TGTGCCAGCTCAACAGGGGGCCTCGATGGCTACACCTTC
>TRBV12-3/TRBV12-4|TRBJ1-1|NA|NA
CASSFPLSRAFF
TGTGCCAGCAGTTTCCCCCTTTCCCGGGCTTTCTTT
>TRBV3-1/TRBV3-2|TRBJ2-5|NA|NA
CASSRTSLETQYF
TGTGCCAGCAGCCGAACCTCGTTGGAGACCCAGTACTTC
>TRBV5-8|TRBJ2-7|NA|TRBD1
CASSLGQSLTYEQYF
TGTGCCAGCAGCCTGGGACAGTCCCTAACCTACGAGCAGTACTTC
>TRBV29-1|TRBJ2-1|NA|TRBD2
CSVANGGGDNEQFF
TGCAGCGTTGCTAACGGCGGGGGGGACAATGAGCAGTTCTTC
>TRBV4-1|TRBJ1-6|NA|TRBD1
CASSLMTGGLSYNSPLHF
TGCGCCAGCAGCCTTATGACAGGGGGCCTCTCCTATAATTCACCCCTCCACTTT
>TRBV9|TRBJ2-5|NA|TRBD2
CASSPASGGPVVYF
TGTGCCAGCAGCCCGGCTAGCGGGGGCCCTGTGGTGTACTTC
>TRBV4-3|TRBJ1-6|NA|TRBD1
CASSQGGTGINSPLHF
TGCGCCAGCAGCCAAGGAGGGACAGGGATAAATTCACCCCTCCACTTT
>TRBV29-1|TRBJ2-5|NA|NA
CSVAHGGGETQYF
TGCAGCGTTGCCCACGGGGGCGGGGAGACCCAGTACTTC
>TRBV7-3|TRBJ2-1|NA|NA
CASSPPGTPYNEQFF
TGTGCCAGCAGCCCCCCTGGGACGCCCTACAATGAGCAGTTCTTC
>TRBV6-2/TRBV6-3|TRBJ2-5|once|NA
CASSYSQGQETQYF
TGTGCCAGCAGTTACTCCCAGGGACAAGAGACCCAGTACTTC
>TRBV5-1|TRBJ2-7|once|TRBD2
CASSFRPGGGYGYEQYF
TGCGCCAGCAGCTTCCGTCCGGGCGGGGGGTACGGGTACGAGCAGTACTTC
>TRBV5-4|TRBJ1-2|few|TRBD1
CASSLSGGYVGGYTF
TGTGCCAGCAGCTTGTCAGGGGGCTACGTCGGAGGCTACACCTTC
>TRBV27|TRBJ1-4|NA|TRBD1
CASSPGDRGNEKLFF
TGTGCCAGCAGTCCCGGGGACAGGGGTAATGAAAAACTGTTTTTT
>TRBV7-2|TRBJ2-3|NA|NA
CASSLDSTDTQYF
TGTGCCAGCAGCTTAGACAGCACAGATACGCAGTATTTT
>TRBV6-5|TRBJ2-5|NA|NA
CASGSGTLQETQYF
TGTGCCAGCGGATCAGGGACACTACAAGAGACCCAGTACTTC
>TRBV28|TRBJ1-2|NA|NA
CASSPNNPHGTNYGYTF
TGTGCCAGCAGTCCCAACAACCCCCACGGAACTAACTATGGCTACACCTTC
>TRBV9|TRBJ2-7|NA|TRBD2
CASSVGSSGGAHEQYF
TGTGCCAGCAGCGTAGGTTCTAGCGGGGGGGCTCATGAGCAGTACTTC
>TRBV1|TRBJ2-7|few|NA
CTSSQDPSGGCSYEQYF
TGCACCAGCAGCCAAGACCCTAGCGGGGGGTGCTCCTACGAGCAGTACTTC
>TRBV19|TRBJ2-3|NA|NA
CASSIRAHTDTQYF
TGTGCCAGTAGTATCCGGGCTCACACAGATACGCAGTATTTT
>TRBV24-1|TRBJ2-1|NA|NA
CATSRGDSHSYNEQFF
TGTGCCACCAGTAGGGGTGACAGCCACTCCTACAATGAGCAGTTCTTC
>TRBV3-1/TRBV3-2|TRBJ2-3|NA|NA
CASSQGTASTDTQYF
TGTGCCAGCAGCCAAGGCACAGCGAGCACAGATACGCAGTATTTT
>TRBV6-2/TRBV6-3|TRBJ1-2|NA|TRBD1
CASSYSRQGVFGYTF
TGTGCCAGCAGTTATTCCAGACAGGGGGTCTTTGGCTACACCTTC
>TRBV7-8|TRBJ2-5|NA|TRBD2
CASSSPVRGGQKTQYF
TGTGCCAGCAGCTCCCCAGTGCGGGGGGGCCAGAAGACCCAGTACTTC
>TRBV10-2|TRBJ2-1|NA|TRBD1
CASSPTDRAYNEQFF
TGCGCCAGCAGTCCGACCGACAGGGCCTACAATGAGCAGTTCTTC
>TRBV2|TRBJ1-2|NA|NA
CASSEVGDYGYTF
TGTGCCAGCAGTGAAGTGGGGGACTATGGCTACACCTTC
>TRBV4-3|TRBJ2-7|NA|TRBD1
CASSRGTGIPYEQYF
TGCGCCAGCAGCCGGGGGACAGGGATTCCCTACGAGCAGTACTTC
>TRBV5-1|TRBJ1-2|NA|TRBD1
CASSPGQGYDSYGYTF
TGCGCCAGCAGCCCGGGACAGGGGTATGATAGCTATGGCTACACCTTC
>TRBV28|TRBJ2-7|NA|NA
CASRPVGRGSYEQYF
TGTGCCAGCAGGCCCGTCGGTCGGGGCTCCTACGAGCAGTACTTC
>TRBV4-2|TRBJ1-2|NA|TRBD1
CASSQASGTGMVGLYGYTF
TGTGCCAGCAGCCAAGCATCCGGGACAGGGATGGTAGGTCTATATGGCTACACCTTC
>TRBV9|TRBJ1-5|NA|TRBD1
CASSRGTAINQPQHF
TGTGCCAGCAGCCGAGGGACAGCGATCAATCAGCCCCAGCATTTT
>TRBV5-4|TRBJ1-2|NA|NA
CASSLDRYGYTF
TGTGCCAGCAGCTTGGACCGGTATGGCTACACCTTC
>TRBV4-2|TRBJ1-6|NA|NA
CASSQELITLGAPLHF
TGTGCCAGCAGCCAAGAACTGATAACCCTCGGGGCACCCCTCCACTTT
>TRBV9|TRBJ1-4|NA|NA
CASSVEGFWGNEKLFF
TGTGCCAGCAGCGTAGAGGGTTTTTGGGGGAATGAAAAACTGTTTTTT
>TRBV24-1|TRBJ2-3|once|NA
CATSDYQGDTDTQYF
TGTGCCACCAGTGATTACCAGGGAGACACAGATACGCAGTATTTT
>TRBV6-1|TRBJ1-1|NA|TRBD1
CASSDRQGAMNTEAFF
TGTGCCAGCAGTGACCGGCAGGGGGCTATGAACACTGAAGCTTTCTTT
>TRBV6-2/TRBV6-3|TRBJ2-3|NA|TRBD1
CASSAGQGLSDTQYF
TGTGCCAGCAGCGCCGGACAGGGCCTGTCTGATACGCAGTATTTT
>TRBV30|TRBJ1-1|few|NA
CAWSLQGNTEAFF
TGTGCCTGGTCTCTACAGGGAAACACTGAAGCTTTCTTT